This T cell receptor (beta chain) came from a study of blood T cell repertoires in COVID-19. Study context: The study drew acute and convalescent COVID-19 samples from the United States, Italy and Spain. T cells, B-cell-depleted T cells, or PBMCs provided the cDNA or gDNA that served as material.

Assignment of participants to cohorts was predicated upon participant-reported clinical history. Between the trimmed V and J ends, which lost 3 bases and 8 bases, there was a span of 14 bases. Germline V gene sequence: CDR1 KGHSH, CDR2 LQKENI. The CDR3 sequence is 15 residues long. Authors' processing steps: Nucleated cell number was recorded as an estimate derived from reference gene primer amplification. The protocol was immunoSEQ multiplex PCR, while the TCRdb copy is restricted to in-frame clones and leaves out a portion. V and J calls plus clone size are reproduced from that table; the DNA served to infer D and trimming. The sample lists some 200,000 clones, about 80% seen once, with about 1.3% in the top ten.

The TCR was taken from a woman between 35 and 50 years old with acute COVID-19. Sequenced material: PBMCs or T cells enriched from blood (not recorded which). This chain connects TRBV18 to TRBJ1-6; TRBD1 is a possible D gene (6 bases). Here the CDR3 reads CASSPGAGSDSPLHF. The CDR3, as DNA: TGTGCCAGCTCACCGGGGGCAGGGTCGGATTCACCCCTCCACTTT.